This record looks at one TCR beta chain sequence and its context. Its antigen is as yet unknown. These data come from a study of cytomegalovirus exposure and HLA in healthy donors. General study results and limits: Usually a TCR sequence was rare, but some public TCRs were found in many donors.

Using immunoSEQ multiplex PCR, the repertoire was profiled, and TCRdb retains in-frame clones only, with some absent. The repertoire consists of 110,000 to 150,000 clones, with about 91% occurring once and the leading ten covering 7.5% to 10%. The V and J ends lost 0 bases and 1 base respectively, with 21 bases between them. This CDR3 is built from 19 residues. CDR1 and CDR2 (germline): LGHNA, YSLEER. V is TRBV4-3 and J is TRBJ1-1; no reliable D call. This clonotype was obtained from a young woman in good health and CMV-seropositive. Input material: PBMCs. The CDR3 nucleotides read TGCGCCAGCAGCCAAGATGGGCCTCTGGGCAGTTCTGAGAACACTGAAGCTTTCTTT. Translating gives CASSQDGPLGSSENTEAFF.